The source of this T cell receptor beta chain is a study of spatial heterogeneity in lung cancer. Study-wide results and limits: Counts of expanded intratumoral alpha and beta TCRs tracked tumor mutation counts.

Time point indicated: sample taken at primary tumor resection. As for this clonotype: Antigen unknown. This beta chain is a stray read from a library made for alpha chains; its abundance is not meaningful.

One entry per CDR3 protein, called by TCRdb with MiXCR from the 5' RACE reads. The sample holds 250 to 300 distinct CDR3 sequences, roughly 41% seen once. Germline V CDR1 and CDR2: MDHEN, SYDVKM. The ends lost 6 bases at V and 5 bases at J; junction bases unmatched: 7. The length of the CDR3 is 13 residues. Source: lung tumor tissue, taken at surgery. The rearrangement uses TRBV28 and TRBJ2-7; 7 nucleotides match TRBD1. This sequence originates from a male donor with early-stage non-small cell lung cancer. For the CDR3, the DNA is TGTGCCAGCAGACCTGACAGGGTCGACGAGCAGTACTTC. This translates into CASRPDRVDEQYF.